These 8 T cell receptor beta chains were all obtained from the same sample, sequenced in a study of identical twins (TCRdb year 2016). The library was generated by 5' RACE. Sequencing took place on an Illumina HiSeq 2000. The raw public data were reprocessed by TCRdb itself: fastp quality trimming at Q25, MiXCR clonotype calling, in-frame beta chains only. Rows merge per CDR3 protein into single entries with the most common DNA and genes. The sample profile shows 500,000 or so distinct CDR3 sequences; approximately 15% of them were found once. More than 0.5% of the sample rests with the top ten. These data were also reused for a study on yellow fever vaccine responses in identical twins.

Sequencing was performed on CD4+ T cells sorted from blood. Receptor source: a young woman in good health.

V is TRBV20-1 and J is TRBJ2-7; 10 bases agree with TRBD2. This CDR3 is built from 15 residues. Germline V gene sequence: CDR1 DFQATT, CDR2 SNEGSKA (reference sequence). Germline trimming cut 0 bases from V and 2 bases from J; bases unmatched to any gene: 4. CDR3 region: CSARDFSGRPYEQYF. The CDR3 bases are TGCAGTGCTAGAGACTTTAGCGGGAGGCCCTACGAGCAGTACTTC.

In its sample, this clonotype was seen a few times. V and J are TRBV20-1 and TRBJ2-1, with TRBD2 matching 7 bases. Germline V CDR1 and CDR2: DFQATT, SNEGSKA (reference sequence). CDR3 length: 14 amino acids. J lost 6 bases, V lost 6 bases, and 11 bases had no gene match. This CDR3 is CSATLATYLNEQFF. CDR3 DNA sequence: TGCAGTGCGACACTAGCGACTTATCTCAATGAGCAGTTCTTC.

This clonotype appeared a few times. The chain employs TRBV5-1 and TRBJ2-1, with 8 bases lining up with TRBD1. CDR3 size: 12 residues. The germline V gene has CDR1 SGHRS and CDR2 YFSETQ. Trimming at V came to 3 bases and at J to 11 bases, leaving 4 bases not matched to a gene. The CDR3 protein is CASSSGQGKQFF. In DNA, the CDR3 is TGCGCCAGCAGCTCAGGACAGGGCAAGCAGTTCTTC.

This clonotype was observed a handful of times. The CDR3 DNA reads TGTGCCAGCAGAGGACGAACGACAGGGGGTAACAATGAGCAGTTCTTC. Its translation: CASRGRTTGGNNEQFF. The J gene is TRBJ2-1, the V gene TRBV3-1, with TRBD1 identical over 9 bases. This CDR3 spans 16 amino acids. Trimming cost V 6 bases and J 5 bases; bases outside gene matches: 11. CDR1 LGHDT and CDR2 YNNKEL come from the germline V gene (reference sequence).

This clonotype was counted only a few times. The rearrangement joins TRBV20-1 to TRBJ2-3, with D possibly TRBD2 on 6 matching bases. This CDR3 spans 14 amino acids. Trimming cost V 6 bases and J 6 bases, with 19 bases left between them. CDR1 and CDR2 from the germline V gene are DFQATT and SNEGSKA (reference sequence). CDR3 DNA sequence: TGCAGTGCCCCTTCTGGGGGGAATGGTGATACGCAGTATTTT. This translates into CSAPSGGNGDTQYF.

This clonotype was observed a handful of times. The DNA of the CDR3 is TGTGCCAGTAGTATAGCCCGGACAGGGGGGTACGAGCAGTACTTC. Its translation: CASSIARTGGYEQYF. The V call is TRBV19, the J call TRBJ2-7; 10 nucleotides align to TRBD1. V was pared by 1 base and J by 4 bases, with 4 bases of the junction left unmatched. This CDR3 comprises 15 residues. Germline V gene sequence: CDR1 LNHDA, CDR2 SQIVND (reference sequence).

Only a few counts were recorded for this clonotype. The chain employs TRBV28 and TRBJ1-5, with D perhaps TRBD1 (5 bases). Germline loops: CDR1 MDHEN, CDR2 SYDVKM. The CDR3 is 17 amino acids. The V end lost 7 bases, the J end lost 2 bases, and 21 bases lay between the germline ends. The CDR3 region is CASIPFSRAGGNQPQHF. The CDR3 DNA sequence: TGTGCCAGCATCCCTTTCAGCCGGGCGGGGGGCAATCAGCCCCAGCATTTT.

The V and J genes are TRBV6-2 or TRBV6-3 and TRBJ2-1; tentatively, D is TRBD1 (5 bases). There are 12 residues in the CDR3. The germline V gene encodes CDR1 MNHEY and CDR2 SVGEGT. Trimming took 0 bases from V and 12 from J, leaving 9 bases between them. The CDR3 DNA reads as TGTGCCAGCAGTTACTCCCGTAGGGGGCAGTTCTTC. Protein: CASSYSRRGQFF.